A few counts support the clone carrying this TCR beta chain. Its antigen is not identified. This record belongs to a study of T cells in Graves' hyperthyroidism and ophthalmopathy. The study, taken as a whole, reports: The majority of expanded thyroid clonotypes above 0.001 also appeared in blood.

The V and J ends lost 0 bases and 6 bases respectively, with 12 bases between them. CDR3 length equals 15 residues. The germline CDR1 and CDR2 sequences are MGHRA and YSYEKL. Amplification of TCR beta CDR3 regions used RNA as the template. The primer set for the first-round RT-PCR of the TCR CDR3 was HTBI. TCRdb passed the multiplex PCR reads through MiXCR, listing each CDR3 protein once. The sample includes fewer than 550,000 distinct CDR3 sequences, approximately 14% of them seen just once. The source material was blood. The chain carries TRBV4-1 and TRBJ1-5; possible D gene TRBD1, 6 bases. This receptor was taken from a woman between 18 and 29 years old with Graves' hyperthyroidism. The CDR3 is CASSQDGAGVQPQHF. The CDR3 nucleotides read TGCGCCAGCAGCCAAGATGGGGCAGGGGTTCAGCCCCAGCATTTT.